This TCR beta chain came from a study of neurological immune-mediated disorders. At least ten counts were recorded for this clonotype. Antigen unknown. Overall study findings and caveats: When grouped phylogenetically, the repertoires of 18 of the 34 multiple sclerosis patients fell together in one related-CDR3 cluster, which is a possible signature.

From 2 million PBMCs stored at -80 C, the unsorted libraries were generated. V was clipped by 6 bases and J by 5 bases; unmatched bases: 5. Germline values: CDR1 ENHRY, CDR2 SYGVKD. The CDR3 is made up of 13 amino acids. MiXCR, run by TCRdb on the 5' RACE reads, gives a single entry per CDR3 protein. This table holds about 66,000 distinct CDR3 sequences, about 4% found once. This chain joins TRBV10-3 and TRBJ1-2; 8 nucleotides align to TRBD1. The sequenced sample was PBMCs. This receptor was identified in a man aged 25-40 years with multiple sclerosis. The CDR3 coding sequence is TGTGCCATCAGGGACAGGGTTGGGTATGGCTACACCTTC. It is translated as CAIRDRVGYGYTF.